Listed below are T cell receptor beta chains from one sample, sequenced in a study of blood T cell repertoires in COVID-19. TCRdb's copy holds only in-frame clones and misses some; the assay was immunoSEQ multiplex PCR. The sample consists of about 260,000 clones, around four fifths of them appearing once. The sample consisted of peripheral blood. The receptors here all came from a woman aged 80 or over with acute or convalescent COVID-19. Both conserved end residues are part of each CDR3. The D gene is left open where the match is weak. Only part of the rows carry a size: once, few, many, or a class if the clone is expanded.

abundance	j_gene	d_gene	len	v_gene	CDR3nt	CDR3aa
NA	TRBJ2-7	TRBD2	16	TRBV27	TGTGCCAGCAGTAGCACTAGCGGGAGGACCCTGCCCGAGCAGTACTTC	CASSSTSGRTLPEQYF
NA	TRBJ1-2	NA	12	TRBV2	TGTGCCAGCAGTGTCCGCAGCGTCGGCTACACCTTC	CASSVRSVGYTF
NA	TRBJ1-5	NA	15	TRBV28	TGTGCCAGCAGCCCCGGGGGTAAGAGCAATCAGCCCCAGCATTTT	CASSPGGKSNQPQHF
NA	TRBJ2-1	TRBD2	17	TRBV4-2	TGTGCCAGCAGCGAGACTAGCGGGGGGCCTAATTACAATGAGCAGTTCTTC	CASSETSGGPNYNEQFF
NA	TRBJ1-1	NA	13	TRBV12-3/TRBV12-4	TGTGCCAGCAGGAGGACAGTTAACACTGAAGCTTTCTTT	CASRRTVNTEAFF
NA	TRBJ1-4	NA	14	TRBV28	TGTGCCAGCAGTTTGGGGGGGCGCGGTGAAAAACTGTTTTTT	CASSLGGRGEKLFF
NA	TRBJ1-6	NA	15	TRBV18	TGTGCCAGCTCACCTGCGACTGCCCGCGGGGTCACCCTCCACTTT	CASSPATARGVTLHF
once	TRBJ2-5	NA	12	TRBV29-1	TGCAGCGTTGTTATCAGTCGAGAGACCCAGTACTTC	CSVVISRETQYF
NA	TRBJ2-2	NA	13	TRBV29-1	TGCAGCGTTGAATTCAGAAACACCGGGGAGCTGTTTTTT	CSVEFRNTGELFF
NA	TRBJ1-2	TRBD1	15	TRBV4-3	TGCGCCAGCAGCCAGGGGAACAGGGGGTACGATGGCTACACCTTC	CASSQGNRGYDGYTF
NA	TRBJ2-1	NA	16	TRBV21-1	TGTGCCAGCAGCAAAGAGATCCCTAGCGGCGCCAATGAGCAGTTCTTC	CASSKEIPSGANEQFF
NA	TRBJ1-5	NA	13	TRBV3-1/TRBV3-2	TGTGCCAGCAGCCAATCGGGAAATCAGCCCCAGCATTTT	CASSQSGNQPQHF
NA	TRBJ2-4	NA	16	TRBV5-6	TGTGCCAGCAGCTTGGGAGGGTCATTAGCCAAAAACATTCAGTACTTC	CASSLGGSLAKNIQYF
once	TRBJ2-1	TRBD2	17	TRBV15	TGTGCCACCAGCAGAGATCCGGGACTAGCAGCATACAATGAGCAGTTCTTC	CATSRDPGLAAYNEQFF
few	TRBJ1-2	TRBD1	13	TRBV5-1	TGCGCCAGCAGCTTGGAGGGACAGGGAACGAGCACCTTC	CASSLEGQGTSTF
NA	TRBJ2-5	TRBD2	13	TRBV29-1	TGCAGCGAAATTATAGCGGGAGTAAAGACCCAGTACTTC	CSEIIAGVKTQYF
NA	TRBJ2-7	NA	14	TRBV24-1	TGTGCCACCAGTGATTCCAGATCCCCCTACGAGCAGTACTTC	CATSDSRSPYEQYF
NA	TRBJ1-5	NA	13	TRBV5-1	TGCGCCAGCAGCCCCAGGGAGGGTCAGCCCCAGCATTTT	CASSPREGQPQHF
NA	TRBJ2-7	NA	13	TRBV28	TGTGCCAGCTTGAGCTCCACCTCCTACGAGCAGTACTTC	CASLSSTSYEQYF
NA	TRBJ2-3	TRBD2	15	TRBV5-1	TGCGCCAGCAGCTTGACCGGACTAGAGGTAGATACGCAGTATTTT	CASSLTGLEVDTQYF
NA	TRBJ1-6	TRBD1	19	TRBV5-1	TGCGCCAGCAGCTTGGATATTGGGTCCTGGACAGGGCCACCGTCACCCCTCCACTTT	CASSLDIGSWTGPPSPLHF
NA	TRBJ2-3	TRBD2	16	TRBV7-3	TGTGCCAGCAGCTTAACGTTCGGTAGCGGGGCAGATACGCAGTATTTT	CASSLTFGSGADTQYF
once	TRBJ2-7	TRBD2	16	TRBV4-2	TGTGCCAGCAGCCAAGGGGGAGCGGGGGTTACCTACGAGCAGTACTTC	CASSQGGAGVTYEQYF
NA	TRBJ2-3	NA	16	TRBV15	TGTGCCACCAGCAGAGGGGCAGGGGCCCTCACAGATACGCAGTATTTT	CATSRGAGALTDTQYF
NA	TRBJ2-7	NA	12	TRBV2	TGTGCCAGTTCGACAGGCACGGGCGAGCAGTACTTC	CASSTGTGEQYF
NA	TRBJ2-7	NA	15	TRBV5-1	TGCGCCAGCAGCTTGGATCAGGGATGGACCTACGAGCAGTACTTC	CASSLDQGWTYEQYF
NA	TRBJ2-3	NA	14	TRBV24-1	TGTGCCTCCTCCCGCGGGGACCACACAGATACGCAGTATTTT	CASSRGDHTDTQYF
NA	TRBJ1-3	NA	14	TRBV7-2	TGTGCCAGCAGATCACAGGGCTCTGGAAACACCATATATTTT	CASRSQGSGNTIYF
NA	TRBJ1-1	NA	19	TRBV7-6	TGTGCCAGCAGCCGAGGGAGTCGCTATCAGGGGTTAGGAGACACTGAAGCTTTCTTT	CASSRGSRYQGLGDTEAFF
NA	TRBJ2-1	TRBD2	15	TRBV2	TGTGCCAGCAGTCGTACTAGCGGGAGGGGCGATGAGCAGTTCTTC	CASSRTSGRGDEQFF
NA	TRBJ1-2	TRBD1	12	TRBV24-1	TGTGCCACCCAAGGACAGGGTGGAGGCTACACCTTC	CATQGQGGGYTF
NA	TRBJ2-3	NA	12	TRBV11-3	TGTGCCAGCAGCCCCCCAGGGGATACGCAGTATTTT	CASSPPGDTQYF
NA	TRBJ2-7	TRBD1	13	TRBV7-3	TGTGCCAGCAGCTTGGGGACAGCTTCCGAGCAGTACTTC	CASSLGTASEQYF
NA	TRBJ1-1	NA	15	TRBV18	TGTGCCAGCTCAGCTACGGGGGACCCGAACACTGAAGCTTTCTTT	CASSATGDPNTEAFF
NA	TRBJ1-1	NA	16	TRBV7-2	TGTGCCAGCAGCTTCTTCGTCACAGGTAGTTACACTGAAGCTTTCTTT	CASSFFVTGSYTEAFF
NA	TRBJ2-3	TRBD1	15	TRBV7-6	TGTGCCAGCAGCAGAGGGACAGGGGGCACAGATACGCAGTATTTT	CASSRGTGGTDTQYF
NA	TRBJ2-5	TRBD2	13	TRBV19	TGTGCCAGTATGGGGACTAGCCAAGAGACCCAGTACTTC	CASMGTSQETQYF
NA	TRBJ2-2	NA	13	TRBV7-2	TGTGCCAGCAGCCAGACTAGGACCGGGGAGCTGTTTTTT	CASSQTRTGELFF
NA	TRBJ1-4	NA	15	TRBV4-2	TGTGCCAGCAGCCCGGGTACAGGAAGAGGTGAAAAACTGTTTTTT	CASSPGTGRGEKLFF
NA	TRBJ2-3	NA	17	TRBV19	TGTGCCAGTAGTAGCCAAACGGGGGGCTCCTACACAGATACGCAGTATTTT	CASSSQTGGSYTDTQYF
NA	TRBJ2-3	TRBD2	18	TRBV15	TGTGCCACCAGCAGAGATCCCACTAGCGGGACCCAGGGGGATACGCAGTATTTT	CATSRDPTSGTQGDTQYF
NA	TRBJ2-6	NA	13	TRBV7-9	TGTGCCAGCAGCCCTCAGGGGAGCAGCGTCCTGACTTTC	CASSPQGSSVLTF
NA	TRBJ2-3	NA	15	TRBV28	TGTGCCAGCAGCGTAAGGGACTTGAGCACAGATACGCAGTATTTT	CASSVRDLSTDTQYF
NA	TRBJ2-3	NA	14	TRBV6-1	TGTGCCAGCAGTGATTTGGGACAACCGGAACCGCAGTATTTT	CASSDLGQPEPQYF
few	TRBJ2-7	TRBD2	13	TRBV5-4	TGTGCGACCAATAGGCGGGGGGTCTACGAGCAGTACTTC	CATNRRGVYEQYF
NA	TRBJ2-1	NA	16	TRBV4-3	TGCGCCAGCAGCCAAGAAGTTTGGCGGGGTTCCAATGAGCAGTTCTTC	CASSQEVWRGSNEQFF
NA	TRBJ1-1	TRBD1	16	TRBV5-1	TGCGCCAGCAGCCCCGGGACAGAGCCCATGAACACTGAAGCTTTCTTT	CASSPGTEPMNTEAFF
NA	TRBJ1-1	NA	14	TRBV5-1	TGCGCCAGCAGCTTTGAGGGTCGGAACACTGAAGCTTTCTTT	CASSFEGRNTEAFF
NA	TRBJ2-3	TRBD1	15	TRBV7-2	TGTGCCAGCAGCAAGCGACAGGGAAGCACAGATACGCAGTATTTT	CASSKRQGSTDTQYF
once	TRBJ2-2	NA	17	TRBV4-1	TGCGCCAGCAGCCAAGATCTAGAGCGGACGAACACCGGGGAGCTGTTTTTT	CASSQDLERTNTGELFF